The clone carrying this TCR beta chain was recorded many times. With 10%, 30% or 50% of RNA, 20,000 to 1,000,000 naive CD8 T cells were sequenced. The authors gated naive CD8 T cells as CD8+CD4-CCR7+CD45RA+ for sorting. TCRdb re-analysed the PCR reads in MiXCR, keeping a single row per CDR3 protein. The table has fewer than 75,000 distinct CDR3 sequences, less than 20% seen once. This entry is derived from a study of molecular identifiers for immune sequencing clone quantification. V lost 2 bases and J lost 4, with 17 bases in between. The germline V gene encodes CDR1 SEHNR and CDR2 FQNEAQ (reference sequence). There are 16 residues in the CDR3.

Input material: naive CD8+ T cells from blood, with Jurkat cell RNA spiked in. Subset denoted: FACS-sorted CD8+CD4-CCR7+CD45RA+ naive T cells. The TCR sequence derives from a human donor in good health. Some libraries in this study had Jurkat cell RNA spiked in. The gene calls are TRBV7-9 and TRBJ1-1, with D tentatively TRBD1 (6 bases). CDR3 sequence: CASSLMVGGDGTEAFF. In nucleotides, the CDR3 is TGTGCCAGCAGCTTAATGGTGGGGGGCGATGGCACTGAAGCTTTCTTT.